The 28 T cell receptor beta chains given below trace back to one sample, sequenced in a study of radiotherapy plus CTLA-4 blockade in lung cancer. TCRdb's table, derived via immunoSEQ multiplex PCR, lists solely in-frame clones and lacks some. The sample has 45,000 or so clones; around 69% are singletons. This material consisted of peripheral blood, taken from a patient treated with radiotherapy plus ipilimumab. The source of these receptors is a human donor with non-small cell lung cancer who had stable disease on radiotherapy plus ipilimumab.

The rearrangement joins TRBV11-2 to TRBJ2-4; D may be TRBD2 (6 bases). The V gene's germline CDR1 is SGHAT and CDR2 FQNNGV. Trimming left V 6 bases short and J 0 bases short, with 15 bases between. The CDR3 is 16 residues long. The CDR3 loop reads CASRERGGLAKNIQYF. CDR3 nucleotides: TGTGCCAGCAGGGAACGGGGAGGACTAGCCAAAAACATTCAGTACTTC.

The J gene is TRBJ1-4, the V gene TRBV13; D perhaps matches TRBD1 (6 bases). Germline values: CDR1 PRHDT, CDR2 FYEKMQ (reference sequence). Trimming stripped 0 bases from V and 6 bases from J, with 8 bases between. The CDR3 sequence is 14 residues long. The CDR3 DNA is TGTGCCAGCAGCTTAGGAGGGGGTGATGAAAAACTGTTTTTT. Encoded protein: CASSLGGGDEKLFF.

The sample holds one count of this clone. The chain links TRBV2 to TRBJ2-3, with D perhaps TRBD2 (7 bases). V lost 3 bases and J lost 3, with 10 bases in between. CDR1 and CDR2 from the germline V gene are SNHLY and FYNNEI. The CDR3 loop spans 14 amino acids. Written as DNA, the CDR3 is TGTGCCAGCAGTGACGGGGGGCGGACAGATACGCAGTATTTT. Protein sequence: CASSDGGRTDTQYF.

This sequence joins TRBV6-1 and TRBJ2-3; no clear D. V lost 5 bases to trimming and J lost 6 bases, with 12 bases between them. Germline V gene sequence: CDR1 MNHNS, CDR2 SASEGT. CDR3 length equals 13 residues. CDR3 DNA sequence: TGTGCCAGCAGTAAAAGCTCCACGGATACGCAGTATTTT. Its translation: CASSKSSTDTQYF.

This chain joins TRBV7-9 and TRBJ1-5; D unresolved. This CDR3 spans 18 amino acids. Germline CDR1 reads SEHNR; CDR2 reads FQNEAQ (reference sequence). V lost 1 base to trimming and J lost 2 bases, with 18 bases between them. The CDR3 DNA is TGTGCCAGCAGCTTAGAAACATACCGGGGTCGGGGCAATCAGCCCCAGCATTTT. Translated, it gives CASSLETYRGRGNQPQHF. Full variable domain (missing parts from reference TRBV7-9 and TRBJ1-5): DTGVSQNPRHKITKRGQNVTFRCDPISEHNRLYWYRQTLGQGPEFLTYFQNEAQLEKSRLLSDRFSAERPKGSFSTLEIQRTEQGDSAMYLCASSLETYRGRGNQPQHFGDGTRLSIL.

This clone occurred a few times. This rearrangement joins TRBV19 to TRBJ1-1; 9 nucleotides agree with TRBD1. The CDR3 is made up of 15 amino acids. The germline CDR1 and CDR2 sequences are LNHDA and SQIVND (reference sequence). V shed 10 bases, J shed 1 base, and the junction held 10 bases outside the gene matches. CDR3 bases: TGTGCCACCGACGGAGGACAGGGGACGAACACTGAAGCTTTCTTT. Translation: CATDGGQGTNTEAFF.

CDR3 sequence (DNA): TGTGCCAGCAGTTACCCAGATAGGGGGGGGCGGGAGTTCTTC. This encodes CASSYPDRGGREFF. The rearrangement links TRBV6-5 to TRBJ2-1; maybe TRBD2 (7 bases). CDR3 size: 14 residues. Germline V CDR1 and CDR2: MNHEY, SVGAGI. V was shortened by 2 bases and J by 14 bases, with 19 bases between the two germline ends.

This clone was counted once. The chain carries TRBV6-5 and TRBJ1-1; unclear D gene. Per the germline V gene, CDR1 is MNHEY and CDR2 is SVGAGI. Trimming removed 10 bases at V and 4 bases at J, with 16 bases between. This CDR3 contains 13 residues. CDR3 in DNA: TGTGCCATTCACCCCGCCAGAGGCACTGAAGCTTTCTTT. Translated: CAIHPARGTEAFF.

The rearrangement joins TRBV4-1 to TRBJ2-7; no reliable D call. The CDR3 extends over 16 amino acids. Trimming stripped 0 bases from V and 0 bases from J, with 12 bases between. Germline assignment: CDR1 MGHRA and CDR2 YSYEKL. CDR3 sequence reads: CASSQDWAVSSYEQYF. The DNA of the CDR3 is TGCGCCAGCAGCCAAGATTGGGCGGTTAGCTCCTACGAGCAGTACTTC.

The V and J genes are TRBV13 and TRBJ1-1; TRBD1 might be the D (5 bases). This CDR3 contains 15 residues. The germline V and J ends were trimmed by 4 bases and 1 base, with 13 bases remaining between them. The germline gives CDR1 PRHDT, CDR2 FYEKMQ (reference sequence). DNA for the CDR3: TGTGCCAGCAGCTCTGCCGAGACAGCGAACACTGAAGCTTTCTTT. Translating gives CASSSAETANTEAFF.

V usage is TRBV27 and J usage is TRBJ2-7; D remains ambiguous. Looked up from germline, CDR1 is MNHEY and CDR2 is SMNVEV (reference sequence). This CDR3 spans 10 amino acids. V was clipped by 8 bases and J by 7 bases, with 9 bases between them. The CDR3 here is CASGRVEQYF. CDR3 bases: TGTGCCAGCGGGCGAGTTGAGCAGTACTTC.

V usage is TRBV11-2 and J usage is TRBJ2-5; 14 positions agree with TRBD2. The CDR3 loop spans 15 amino acids. J gave up 5 bases and V 5 bases, and 4 bases lay outside the gene matches. Germline CDR1 SGHAT, CDR2 FQNNGV. The CDR3 DNA follows: TGTGCCAGCAGCCCCGGACTAGCGGGGGGTGAGACCCAGTACTTC. Amino acids: CASSPGLAGGETQYF.

The genes are TRBV6-6 and TRBJ1-1; 9 bases line up with TRBD1. This CDR3 contains 13 residues. Trimming at V came to 8 bases and at J to 3 bases, leaving 4 bases not matched to a gene. Germline CDR1 reads MNHNY; CDR2 reads SVGAGI (reference sequence). The CDR3 region is CASLQGAHTEAFF. The CDR3 nucleotides read TGTGCCAGCCTACAGGGGGCCCACACTGAAGCTTTCTTT.

The rearrangement uses TRBV10-2 and TRBJ2-1; the D is unclear. V was trimmed by 3 bases and J by 5 bases, leaving 5 bases between them. Germline V lookup: CDR1 WSHSY, CDR2 SAAADI. This CDR3 spans 12 amino acids. CDR3 amino acids: CASSEGNNEQFF. As DNA, the CDR3 is TGCGCCAGCAGTGAAGGGAACAATGAGCAGTTCTTC.

V usage is TRBV11-3 and J usage is TRBJ1-1; D gene uncertain. V was cut by 5 bases and J by 4 bases, with 11 bases left in between. The CDR3 is made up of 13 amino acids. Germline CDR1 reads SGHNT; CDR2 reads YENEEA. This CDR3 is CASSLWLGTEAFF. The CDR3 nucleotides read TGTGCCAGCAGCCTCTGGTTGGGCACTGAAGCTTTCTTT.

The V and J genes are TRBV19 and TRBJ1-5; 7 nucleotides match TRBD1. Unmatched junction bases numbered 6, after V lost 4 bases and J lost 6 bases. Germline assignment: CDR1 LNHDA and CDR2 SQIVND (reference sequence). The CDR3 runs 14 residues. CDR3 protein: CASSNRGRSQPQHF. CDR3 nucleotide sequence: TGTGCCAGTAGTAACAGGGGAAGAAGTCAGCCCCAGCATTTT.

The chain combines TRBV5-1 with TRBJ1-2, with TRBD1 matching over 8 bases. Losses at the gene ends were 0 bases for V and 7 bases for J; bases not matched to a gene: 8. This CDR3 region has 15 residues. Germline V CDR1 and CDR2: SGHRS, YFSETQ. The CDR3 sequence: CASSLAVDRVGGYTF. CDR3 in DNA: TGCGCCAGCAGCTTGGCCGTGGACAGGGTTGGTGGCTACACCTTC.

The rearrangement joins TRBV25-1 to TRBJ1-2; D is undetermined. Between the trimmed V and J ends, which lost 3 bases and 8 bases, there was a span of 13 bases. The CDR3 extends over 13 amino acids. From germline, CDR1 is MGHDK and CDR2 SYGVNS. The CDR3 DNA reads TGTGCCAGCAGTGATGCGGGGTTGCGGGGCTACACCTTC. Translating gives CASSDAGLRGYTF.

The chain uses TRBV19 and TRBJ2-3; TRBD2 agrees at 9 bases. The V gene end was trimmed by 3 bases and the J gene end by 3 bases; junction bases not matched to a gene: 7. This CDR3 is 16 amino acids long. Germline loops: CDR1 LNHDA, CDR2 SQIVND (reference sequence). The CDR3 bases are TGTGCCAGTAGTATTGGGACTAGCTTTGGAACAGATACGCAGTATTTT. Its translation is CASSIGTSFGTDTQYF.

The gene calls are TRBV7-9 and TRBJ1-2; the match to TRBD1 covers 7 bases. The CDR3 is 15 residues long. V lost 0 bases, J lost 0 bases, and 1 base stayed unmatched. Germline CDR1 and CDR2: SEHNR and FQNEAQ (reference sequence). The CDR3 is CASSLAGTANYGYTF. The DNA for the CDR3 is TGTGCCAGCAGCTTAGCCGGGACAGCTAACTATGGCTACACCTTC. Combining the CDR3 with reference TRBV7-9 and TRBJ1-2 gives the whole variable domain DTGVSQNPRHKITKRGQNVTFRCDPISEHNRLYWYRQTLGQGPEFLTYFQNEAQLEKSRLLSDRFSAERPKGSFSTLEIQRTEQGDSAMYLCASSLAGTANYGYTFGSGTRLTVV.

As regards this clone: One end of the junction does not line up with germline, which may come from a read error. The V gene is TRBV18, the J gene TRBJ1-1, with a possible D match to TRBD1 (6 bases). The length of the CDR3 is 13 residues. Germline CDR1 and CDR2: KGHSH and LQKENI. CDR3 region: CTSSPGADTEAFF. The CDR3 region has the DNA TGTACCAGCTCACCGGGGGCCGACACTGAAGCTTTCTTT.

The V gene is TRBV5-1, the J gene TRBJ1-2; D is unresolved. Per germline, CDR1 SGHRS and CDR2 YFSETQ. Trimming removed 8 bases from V and 3 bases from J, with 14 bases in between. The CDR3 totals 13 residues. CDR3: CASRTNKDYGYTF. Written as DNA, the CDR3 is TGCGCCAGTCGAACTAACAAGGACTATGGCTACACCTTC.

The chain recombines TRBV6-6 with TRBJ1-1; no firm D call. V shed 8 bases and J shed 9 bases, with 7 bases lying between them. Germline CDR1 reads MNHNY; CDR2 reads SVGAGI (reference sequence). This CDR3 has 9 amino acids. CDR3 coding DNA: TGTGCCAGCGGTATTAAAGCTTTCTTT. Protein sequence: CASGIKAFF.

The V and J genes are TRBV6-1 and TRBJ1-2, with D possibly matching TRBD1 (6 bases). Trimming took 8 bases from V and 3 from J, leaving 19 bases between them. The CDR3 is made up of 15 amino acids. The germline CDR1 and CDR2 sequences are MNHNS and SASEGT. This CDR3 is CASRGHMGIDYGYTF. CDR3 nucleotides: TGTGCCAGCCGGGGACATATGGGCATTGACTATGGCTACACCTTC.

The CDR3 DNA is TGTGCCAGCAGCCTTGGACAGGCGGCTGGAAACACCATATATTTT. Amino acid sequence: CASSLGQAAGNTIYF. This rearrangement joins TRBV7-7 to TRBJ1-3; 7 bases are a match to TRBD1. Germline trimming cut 5 bases from V and 2 bases from J; bases unmatched to any gene: 6. Germline V lookup: CDR1 SSHAT, CDR2 FNYEAQ (reference sequence). This CDR3 is 15 amino acids long.

The CDR3 is CASSGLIANYGYTF. The CDR3 nucleotides read TGTGCCAGCAGCGGACTAATTGCTAACTATGGCTACACCTTC. This chain connects TRBV9 to TRBJ1-2; no firm D call. Germline CDR1 and CDR2: SGDLS and YYNGEE. Trimming took off 3 bases at V and 0 bases at J, with 9 bases between the two ends. There are 14 residues in the CDR3.

This clone was observed once. The chain carries TRBV6-5 and TRBJ1-6; D possibly corresponds to TRBD1 (5 bases). This CDR3 has 15 amino acids. CDR1 is MNHEY, CDR2 SVGAGI, per germline. The V gene lost 2 bases and the J gene lost 7 bases, with 12 bases spanning the gap. CDR3 sequence (DNA): TGTGCCAGCAGTTACGGGGCAGTAACAAATTCACCCCTCCACTTT. It translates to CASSYGAVTNSPLHF.

The rearrangement links TRBV11-3 to TRBJ1-1, with D uncertain. V was shortened by 0 bases and J by 4 bases, with 6 bases between the two germline ends. In germline, CDR1 is SGHNT, CDR2 YENEEA. The CDR3 consists of 13 residues. CDR3 residues: CASSLEEGTEAFF. CDR3 in DNA: TGTGCCAGCAGCTTAGAAGAGGGCACTGAAGCTTTCTTT.